The T cell receptor beta chain under discussion was sequenced for a study of metastatic and nonmetastatic thyroid tumors. The study's findings and limits: When malignant thyroid tumors were compared with benign nodules, TCR beta diversity was reportedly significantly higher in the malignant tumors. This held in both blood and tumor samples.

In the authors' methods: The study's classifier, a distant-metastasis tool for papillary thyroid cancer, was built using CDR3 differences across clinicopathological groups. TCRdb recomputed clones from the PCR reads via MiXCR. TCRdb, not the original authors, processed these V and J calls. This sample has fewer than 30,000 clones; about 16% occur once, and the top ten carry approximately 4.5%. No patient received treatment before thyroid surgery. This clone has ten or more counts. Its specificity is unknown. Input material: blood. The receptor was isolated from a female donor with papillary thyroid cancer or a benign thyroid nodule (not recorded which). Some clones in this sample may be carry-over from other donors' samples.

The CDR3 coding sequence is TGTGCCAGCTCACCAGGCCGACCCTGGGCCCAGCATTTT. This gives the protein CASSPGRPWAQHF. The V gene is TRBV18, the J gene TRBJ1-5; D unclear. Germline-derived CDR1 and CDR2 are KGHSH and LQKENI. V was pared by 2 bases and J by 11 bases, with 13 bases between. This CDR3 has 13 amino acids.